The sequence of this T cell receptor (beta chain) was determined in a study of T cell responses to AZD1222 COVID-19 vaccine. General study points: Spike-wide vaccine-associated CD4 TCRs dominated at 160-218 and 743-854.

Assay used: immunoSEQ multiplex PCR; TCRdb lists only in-frame clones, some missing. The data contain approximately 120,000 clones, roughly 87% of them singletons. Notes on this clone: Its antigen is not identified.

This TCR derives from an adult who received the AZD1222 COVID-19 vaccine. The specimen comprised peripheral blood, sampled 28 days after the second AZD1222 dose.

CDR3 residues: CASSLTPQAQGSHYGYTF. Written as DNA, the CDR3 is TGTGCCAGCAGCCTCACCCCCCAGGCGCAGGGTTCCCACTATGGCTACACCTTC. The chain combines TRBV11-2 with TRBJ1-2, with D possibly being TRBD1 (5 bases). Germline CDR1 is SGHAT and CDR2 is FQNNGV. Trimming left V 5 bases short and J 3 bases short, with 25 bases between. This CDR3 has 18 residues.